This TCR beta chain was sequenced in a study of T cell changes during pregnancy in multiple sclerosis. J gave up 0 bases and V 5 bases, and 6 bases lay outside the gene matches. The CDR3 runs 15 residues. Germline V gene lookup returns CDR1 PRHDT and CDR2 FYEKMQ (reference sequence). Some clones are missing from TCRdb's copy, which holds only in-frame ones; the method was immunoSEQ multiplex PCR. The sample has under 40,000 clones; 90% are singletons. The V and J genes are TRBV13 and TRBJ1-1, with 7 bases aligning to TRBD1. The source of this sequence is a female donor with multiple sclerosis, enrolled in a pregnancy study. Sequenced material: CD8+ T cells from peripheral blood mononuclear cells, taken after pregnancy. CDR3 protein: CASSPTGTVNTEAFF. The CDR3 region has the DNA TGTGCCAGCAGCCCCACCGGGACAGTGAACACTGAAGCTTTCTTT.